This T cell receptor beta chain was identified in a study of early T cells in non-severe SARS-CoV-2 infection (dated by TCRdb to about 2021). For context, the study as a whole: Because TCR sequencing was done on bulk RNA from unsorted whole blood, the alpha and beta chains could not be paired. Summary of the overall study and its limitations: Matching against VDJdb was skewed toward anti-spike CD8 responses, likely underestimated virus-specific expansions, and missed private and CD4 specificities.

This clonotype was counted a few times. No antigen is known for it. The record has no base qualities; no much larger clone is one base away. The CDR1 and CDR2 encoded by the germline V gene are SGHTA and FQGNSA. The CDR3 holds 13 amino acids from the cysteine to the phenylalanine. Only the CDR3 portion is preserved as DNA: 39 bases, with reading frame beginning at the first base. The V end loses 3 bases and the J end loses 1 base, and a stretch of 5 bases separates them. The method was 5' RACE. Sequenced on a NextSeq 500. The TCR library protocol attached unique molecular identifiers to individual cDNA molecules to correct for sequencing error and PCR bias. Both TCR alpha and beta chains were sequenced, and tight co-correlation was observed between alpha and beta sequence abundances in each sample. From the authors' description of their analysis: Decombinator V4 was used to annotate TCR sequences for V gene, J gene and CDR3. Expanded TCRs were defined as changing significantly between any two time points under a Poisson model with p below 0.0001. TCR abundances were normalised to the total number of TCRs sequenced per sample and were expressed as counts per million. TRAV1-2 paired with TRAJ12, TRAJ20 or TRAJ33 defined MAIT TCRs, while TRAV10 paired with TRAJ18 defined iNKT TCRs. A search of VDJdb, accessed on 1 November 2021, was run for TCRs annotated to CMV, EBV and SARS-CoV-2, with TCRs annotated for multiple antigens excluded. TCRdb trimmed the raw reads at Q25, called clones with MiXCR and kept productive beta chains. All rows with the same CDR3 protein become a single entry with the most common DNA and genes. TCRdb's processing, not the authors', yielded these V and J calls. The sample table records 50,000 to 65,000 distinct CDR3 sequences; around 10% of these occur just once. The ten largest make up under 5% of the sample.

The study was a case-control design nested within a healthcare worker cohort in London, UK, with weekly nasopharyngeal swab PCR tests and blood sampling. Healthcare workers were recruited during the week of the UK lockdown, between 23 and 31 March 2020, and followed weekly for up to about 15 weeks. This chain is built from TRBV7-2 and TRBJ2-3, with no D gene named confidently. The clonotype comes from an adult who was a healthcare worker with PCR-confirmed SARS-CoV-2 infection or an uninfected control (not recorded which). The material sequenced was whole blood. The DNA sequence is TGTGCCAGCAGCTTTGGAGGCACAGATACGCAGTATTTT. This gives the protein CASSFGGTDTQYF.